These T cell receptor beta chains were read from a single sample in a study of beta chain features in type 1 diabetes. TCRdb keeps only in-frame clones here, not all; method: immunoSEQ multiplex PCR. Found here are 250,000 to 350,000 clones, 13% to 15% of them singletons; the top ten hold 0.017%. What was sequenced was naive CD4+ T cells from blood. These receptors were collected from a man aged 25-40 years with type 1 diabetes. The CDR3 runs from the conserved cysteine through the conserved F or W. Fields, in order: clone size, J gene, V gene, CDR3 protein. Size tells how often a clone was seen (once, few, many) or the class of an expanded clone, and some rows leave it out.

clone_size: NA
j_call: TRBJ2-3
v_call: TRBV7-2
cdr3_aa: CAGRLAGNTDTQYF

clone_size: few
j_call: TRBJ1-2
v_call: TRBV5-1
cdr3_aa: CASSSTGIFDGYTF

clone_size: NA
j_call: TRBJ1-2
v_call: TRBV29-1
cdr3_aa: CSVGLQGRVYGYTF

clone_size: few
j_call: TRBJ2-3
v_call: TRBV4-2
cdr3_aa: CASSQAGAGGTDTQYF

clone_size: few
j_call: TRBJ2-7
v_call: TRBV28
cdr3_aa: CASSYHLGQRSYEQYF

clone_size: once
j_call: TRBJ1-5
v_call: TRBV27
cdr3_aa: CASSLLGPDQPQHF

clone_size: NA
j_call: TRBJ2-7
v_call: TRBV5-1
cdr3_aa: CASSLGGDSSYEQYF

clone_size: few
j_call: TRBJ2-5
v_call: TRBV15
cdr3_aa: CATSRTQGTPYQETQYF

clone_size: NA
j_call: TRBJ1-1
v_call: TRBV25-1
cdr3_aa: CASSEWGGAVQTEAFF

clone_size: few
j_call: TRBJ1-5
v_call: TRBV29-1
cdr3_aa: CSVAGTGFNQPQHF

clone_size: NA
j_call: TRBJ2-5
v_call: TRBV10-3
cdr3_aa: CAISAGLAGQETQYF

clone_size: NA
j_call: TRBJ1-2
v_call: TRBV28
cdr3_aa: CASSPLDRLEYGYTF

clone_size: NA
j_call: TRBJ2-7
v_call: TRBV28
cdr3_aa: CASSTPGQGFREQYF

clone_size: few
j_call: TRBJ2-1
v_call: TRBV9
cdr3_aa: CASSVTSGYNEQFF

clone_size: few
j_call: TRBJ1-5
v_call: TRBV5-1
cdr3_aa: CASSLEGQAHQPQHF

clone_size: few
j_call: TRBJ2-3
v_call: TRBV7-2
cdr3_aa: CASSIRSSSDTQYF

clone_size: NA
j_call: TRBJ2-7
v_call: TRBV2
cdr3_aa: CASSEGLAGYYEQYF

clone_size: NA
j_call: TRBJ2-5
v_call: TRBV19
cdr3_aa: CASALGQGQETQYF

clone_size: few
j_call: TRBJ2-1
v_call: TRBV19
cdr3_aa: CASKADYSYNEQFF

clone_size: NA
j_call: TRBJ2-7
v_call: TRBV27
cdr3_aa: CASGDRVSYEQYF

clone_size: few
j_call: TRBJ1-1
v_call: TRBV4-2
cdr3_aa: CASSQDGGDRDLAEAFF

clone_size: few
j_call: TRBJ2-7
v_call: TRBV18
cdr3_aa: CASSPGTGTQYEQYF

clone_size: few
j_call: TRBJ1-1
v_call: TRBV25-1
cdr3_aa: CASSGPVNTEAFF

clone_size: NA
j_call: TRBJ2-5
v_call: TRBV29-1
cdr3_aa: CSVVAVLQETQYF

clone_size: NA
j_call: TRBJ1-1
v_call: TRBV28
cdr3_aa: CASSFSGQNKAFF

clone_size: NA
j_call: TRBJ1-1
v_call: TRBV5-1
cdr3_aa: CASSLGQGMTEAFF

clone_size: NA
j_call: TRBJ2-7
v_call: TRBV9
cdr3_aa: CASSALGELEQYF

clone_size: NA
j_call: TRBJ2-7
v_call: TRBV9
cdr3_aa: CASSVVYGSEQYF

clone_size: NA
j_call: TRBJ2-3
v_call: TRBV28
cdr3_aa: CASSLSQGADTQYF

clone_size: NA
j_call: TRBJ1-1
v_call: TRBV19
cdr3_aa: CASSIDRTIEAFF

clone_size: NA
j_call: TRBJ2-3
v_call: TRBV11-2
cdr3_aa: CASSIREGSDTQYF

clone_size: NA
j_call: TRBJ2-5
v_call: TRBV28
cdr3_aa: CATKGAGGPETQYF

clone_size: NA
j_call: TRBJ2-1
v_call: TRBV11-3
cdr3_aa: CASSLFGWGGEQFF

clone_size: few
j_call: TRBJ1-5
v_call: TRBV28
cdr3_aa: CASSLLFSGEYQPQHF

clone_size: NA
j_call: TRBJ1-2
v_call: TRBV7-9
cdr3_aa: CASSLVQLDYTF

clone_size: NA
j_call: TRBJ1-4
v_call: TRBV18
cdr3_aa: CASSPDRDEKLFF

clone_size: NA
j_call: TRBJ2-7
v_call: TRBV7-2
cdr3_aa: CASSPRTSGTSYEQYF

clone_size: few
j_call: TRBJ2-1
v_call: TRBV6-5
cdr3_aa: CASSSGLLGEQFF

clone_size: few
j_call: TRBJ2-5
v_call: TRBV9
cdr3_aa: CASSVGSGSSETQYF

clone_size: once
j_call: TRBJ1-4
v_call: TRBV30
cdr3_aa: CAWSVGGQGKLFF

clone_size: few
j_call: TRBJ1-4
v_call: TRBV18
cdr3_aa: CASSPPGQGAGEKLFF

clone_size: few
j_call: TRBJ2-7
v_call: TRBV5-1
cdr3_aa: CASSLGNRAEQYF

clone_size: NA
j_call: TRBJ2-4
v_call: TRBV18
cdr3_aa: CASSQGGLRNIQYF